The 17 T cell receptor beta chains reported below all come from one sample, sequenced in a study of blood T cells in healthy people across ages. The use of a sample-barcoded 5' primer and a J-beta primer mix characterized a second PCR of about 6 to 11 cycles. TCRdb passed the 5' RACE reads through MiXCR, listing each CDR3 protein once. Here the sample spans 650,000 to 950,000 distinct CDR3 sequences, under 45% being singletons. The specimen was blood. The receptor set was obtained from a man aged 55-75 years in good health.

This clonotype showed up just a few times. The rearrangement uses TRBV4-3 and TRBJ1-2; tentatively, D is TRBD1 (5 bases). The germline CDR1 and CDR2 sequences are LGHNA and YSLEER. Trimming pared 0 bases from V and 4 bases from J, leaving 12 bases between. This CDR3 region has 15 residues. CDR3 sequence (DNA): TGCGCCAGCAGCCAAGATCGGGGACGGTCCTATGGCTACACCTTC. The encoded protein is CASSQDRGRSYGYTF.

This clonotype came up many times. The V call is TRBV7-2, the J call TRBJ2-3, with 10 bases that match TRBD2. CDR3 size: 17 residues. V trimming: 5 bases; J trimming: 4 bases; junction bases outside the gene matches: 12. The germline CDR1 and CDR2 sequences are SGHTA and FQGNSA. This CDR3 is CASSPMSGGARADTQYF. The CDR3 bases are TGTGCCAGCAGCCCGATGAGCGGGGGGGCTCGCGCAGATACGCAGTATTTT.

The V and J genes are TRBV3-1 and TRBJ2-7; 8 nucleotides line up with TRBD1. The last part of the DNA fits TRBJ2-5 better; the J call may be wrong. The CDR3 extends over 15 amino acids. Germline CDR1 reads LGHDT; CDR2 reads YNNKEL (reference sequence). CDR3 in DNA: TGTGCCAGCAGCCCACATCAGGGGGCTCAAGAGACCCAGTACTTC. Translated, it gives CASSPHQGAQETQYF.

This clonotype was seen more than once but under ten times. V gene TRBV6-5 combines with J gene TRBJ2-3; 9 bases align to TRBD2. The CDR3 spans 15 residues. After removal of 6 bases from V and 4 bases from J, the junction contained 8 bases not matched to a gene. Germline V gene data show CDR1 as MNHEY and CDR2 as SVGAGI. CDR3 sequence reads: CASRPRGGASDTQYF. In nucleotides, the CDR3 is TGTGCCAGCAGGCCCCGCGGGGGGGCCTCAGATACGCAGTATTTT.

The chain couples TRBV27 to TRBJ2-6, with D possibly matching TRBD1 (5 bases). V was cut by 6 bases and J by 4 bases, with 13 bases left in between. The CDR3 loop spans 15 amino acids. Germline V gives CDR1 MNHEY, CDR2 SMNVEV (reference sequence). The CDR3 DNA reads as TGTGCCAGCAGACCAGGGTACCGAGGGGCCAACGTCCTGACTTTC. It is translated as CASRPGYRGANVLTF.

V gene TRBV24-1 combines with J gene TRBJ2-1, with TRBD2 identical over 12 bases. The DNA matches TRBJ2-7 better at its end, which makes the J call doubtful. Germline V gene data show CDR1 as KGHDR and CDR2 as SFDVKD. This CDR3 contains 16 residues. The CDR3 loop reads CATSGTSGTSYNEQYF. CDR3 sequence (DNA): TGTGCCACCAGTGGGACTAGCGGGACGTCCTACAATGAGCAGTACTTC.

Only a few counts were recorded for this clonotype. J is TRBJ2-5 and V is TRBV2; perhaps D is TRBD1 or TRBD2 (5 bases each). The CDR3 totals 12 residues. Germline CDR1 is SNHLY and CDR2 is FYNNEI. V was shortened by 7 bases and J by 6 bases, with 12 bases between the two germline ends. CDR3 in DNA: TGTGCCAGCACGCCGGGGACCCAGACCCAGTACTTC. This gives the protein CASTPGTQTQYF.

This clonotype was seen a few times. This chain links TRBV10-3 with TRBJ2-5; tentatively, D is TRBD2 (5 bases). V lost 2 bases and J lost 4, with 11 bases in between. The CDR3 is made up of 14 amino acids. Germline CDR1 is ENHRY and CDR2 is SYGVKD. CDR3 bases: TGTGCCATCAGTGAGCCGGGGATGGGAGAGACCCAGTACTTC. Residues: CAISEPGMGETQYF.

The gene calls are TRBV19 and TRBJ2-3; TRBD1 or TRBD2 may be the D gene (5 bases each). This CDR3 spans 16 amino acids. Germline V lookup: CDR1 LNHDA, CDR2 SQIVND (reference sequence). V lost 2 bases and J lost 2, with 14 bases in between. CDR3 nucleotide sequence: TGTGCCAGTAGTATAAACCTTCCGGGGCCCACAGATACGCAGTATTTT. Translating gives CASSINLPGPTDTQYF.

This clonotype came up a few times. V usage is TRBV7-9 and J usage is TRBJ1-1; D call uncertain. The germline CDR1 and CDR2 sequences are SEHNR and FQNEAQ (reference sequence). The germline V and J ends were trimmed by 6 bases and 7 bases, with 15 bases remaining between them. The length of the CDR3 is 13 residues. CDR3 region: CASSFWTTHEAFF. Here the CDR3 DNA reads TGTGCCAGCAGTTTTTGGACGACACATGAAGCTTTCTTT.

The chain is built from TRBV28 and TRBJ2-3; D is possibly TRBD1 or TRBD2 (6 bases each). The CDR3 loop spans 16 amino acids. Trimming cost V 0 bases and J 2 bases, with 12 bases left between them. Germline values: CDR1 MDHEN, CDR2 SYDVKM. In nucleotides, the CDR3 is TGTGCCAGCAGTTTATGGGGAGGACAGTTCACAGATACGCAGTATTTT. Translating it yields CASSLWGGQFTDTQYF.

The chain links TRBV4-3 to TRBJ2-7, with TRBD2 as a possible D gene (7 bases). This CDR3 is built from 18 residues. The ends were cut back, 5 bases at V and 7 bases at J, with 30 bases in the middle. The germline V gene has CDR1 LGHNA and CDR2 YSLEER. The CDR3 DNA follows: TGCGCCAGCAGCAAAGGAGTCTCGCGGGGGCCCTACTACAATGAGCAGTACTTC. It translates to CASSKGVSRGPYYNEQYF.

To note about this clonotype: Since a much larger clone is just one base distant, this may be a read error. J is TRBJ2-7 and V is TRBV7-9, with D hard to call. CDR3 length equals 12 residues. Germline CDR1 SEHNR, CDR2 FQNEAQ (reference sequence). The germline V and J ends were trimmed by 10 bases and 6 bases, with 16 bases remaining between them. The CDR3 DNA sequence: TGTGCCATTCCTGGGCCTTTCGGCGAGCAGTACTTC. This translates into CAIPGPFGEQYF.

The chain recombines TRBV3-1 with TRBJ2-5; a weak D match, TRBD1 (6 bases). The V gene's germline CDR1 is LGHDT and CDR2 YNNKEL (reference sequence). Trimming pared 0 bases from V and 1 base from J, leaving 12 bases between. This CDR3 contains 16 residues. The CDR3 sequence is CASSQDRGGLQETQYF. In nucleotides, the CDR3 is TGTGCCAGCAGCCAAGATCGAGGGGGTCTCCAAGAGACCCAGTACTTC.

CDR3 sequence: CASSESGRMALHF. Written as DNA, the CDR3 is TGTGCCAGCAGTGAATCAGGCAGGATGGCCCTCCACTTT. The chain links TRBV25-1 to TRBJ1-6; no firm D call. The CDR3 is 13 amino acids. CDR1 MGHDK and CDR2 SYGVNS come from the germline V gene. Trimming left V 1 base short and J 14 bases short, with 12 bases between.

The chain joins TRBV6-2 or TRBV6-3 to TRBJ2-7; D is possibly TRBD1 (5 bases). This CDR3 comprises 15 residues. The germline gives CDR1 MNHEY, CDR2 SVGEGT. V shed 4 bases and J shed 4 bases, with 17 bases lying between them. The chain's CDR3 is CASSSPQVLGYEQYF. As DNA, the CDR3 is TGTGCCAGCAGTTCCCCACAGGTTTTGGGATACGAGCAGTACTTC.

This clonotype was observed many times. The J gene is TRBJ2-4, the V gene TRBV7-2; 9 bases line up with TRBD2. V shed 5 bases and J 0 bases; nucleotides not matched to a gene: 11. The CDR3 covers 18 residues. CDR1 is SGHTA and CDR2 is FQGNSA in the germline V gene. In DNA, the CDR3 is TGTGCCAGCAGCCCGAGCCCAGCGGGGGGACTAGCCAAAAACATTCAGTACTTC. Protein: CASSPSPAGGLAKNIQYF. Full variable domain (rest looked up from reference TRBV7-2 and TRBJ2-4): GAGVSQSPSNKVTEKGKDVELRCDPISGHTALYWYRQSLGQGLEFLIYFQGNSAPDKSGLPSDRFSAERTGGSVSTLTIQRTQQEDSAVYLCASSPSPAGGLAKNIQYFGAGTRLSVL.